This TCR beta chain emerged from a study of blood T cell repertoires in COVID-19. Looking at the study overall: The study drew acute and convalescent COVID-19 samples from the United States, Italy and Spain. The cDNA or gDNA used as material had been derived from T cells, B-cell-depleted T cells, or PBMCs.

In the source study's methods: By means of reference gene primer amplification, nucleated cell counts were estimated. TCRdb's table, derived via immunoSEQ multiplex PCR, lists solely in-frame clones and lacks some. That table furnishes V, J and clone size, whereas the DNA furnished D and trimming. This table has around 160,000 clones, around 84% appearing once. Losses at the gene ends were 3 bases for V and 5 bases for J; bases not matched to a gene: 6. The germline V gene has CDR1 GTSNPN and CDR2 SVGIG (reference sequence). CDR3 length: 15 residues. Sample: peripheral blood. The rearrangement joins TRBV30 to TRBJ1-4; 10 positions agree with TRBD1. This sequence was found in a human donor in a cohort sampled during active COVID-19. CDR3 coding DNA: TGTGCCTGGAGCCCTGGGGACAGGGGAAATGAAAAACTGTTTTTT. It specifies CAWSPGDRGNEKLFF.